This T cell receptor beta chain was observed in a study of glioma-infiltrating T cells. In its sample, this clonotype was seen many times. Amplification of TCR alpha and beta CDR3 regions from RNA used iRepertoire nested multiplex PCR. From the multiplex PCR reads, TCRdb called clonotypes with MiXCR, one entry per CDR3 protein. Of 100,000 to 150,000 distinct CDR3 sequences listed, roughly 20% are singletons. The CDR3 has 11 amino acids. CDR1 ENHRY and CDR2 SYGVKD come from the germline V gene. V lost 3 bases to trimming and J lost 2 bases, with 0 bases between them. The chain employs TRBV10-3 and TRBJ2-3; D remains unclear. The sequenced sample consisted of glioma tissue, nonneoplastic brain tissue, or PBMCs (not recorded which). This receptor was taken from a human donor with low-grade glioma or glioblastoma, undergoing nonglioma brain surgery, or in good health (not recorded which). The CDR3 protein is CAISDTDTQYF. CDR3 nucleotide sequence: TGTGCCATCAGTGACACAGATACGCAGTATTTT.